This T cell receptor beta chain was identified in a study of T cell repertoires in cytomegalovirus infection. This clonotype was recorded a few times. Its antigen is not known. MiXCR, run by TCRdb on the reads, gives a single entry per CDR3 protein. The table lists 750,000 to 900,000 distinct CDR3 sequences, 25% to 35% of them singletons, with over 10% in the top ten. Between the trimmed V and J ends, which lost 4 bases and 6 bases, there was a span of 19 bases. The germline gives CDR1 SGHNT, CDR2 YYREEE (reference sequence). There are 15 residues in the CDR3. This chain connects TRBV5-4 to TRBJ1-1; D ambiguous. The sequence was collected from a human donor in good health (CMV status not recorded). Some clones in this sample may be carry-over from other donors' samples. The source material was cultured CD8+ T cells from PBMCs, sampled from culture after CMV antigen stimulation. CDR3 in amino acids: CASSGPYGEVAEAFF. CDR3 sequence (DNA): TGTGCCAGCAGCGGACCCTATGGGGAGGTCGCTGAAGCTTTCTTT.